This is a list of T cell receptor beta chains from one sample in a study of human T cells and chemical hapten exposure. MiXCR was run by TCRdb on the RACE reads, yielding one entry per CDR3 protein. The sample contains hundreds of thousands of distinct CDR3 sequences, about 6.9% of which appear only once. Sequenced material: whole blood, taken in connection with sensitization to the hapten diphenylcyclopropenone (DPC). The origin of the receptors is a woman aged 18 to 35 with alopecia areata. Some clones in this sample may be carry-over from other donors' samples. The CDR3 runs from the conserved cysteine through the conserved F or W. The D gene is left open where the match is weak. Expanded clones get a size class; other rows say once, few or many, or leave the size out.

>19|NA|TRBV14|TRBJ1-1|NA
CASSQGRNTGRRRGTEAFF
TGTGCCAGCAGCCAAGGAAGGAACACCGGGCGACGAAGGGGCACTGAAGCTTTCTTT
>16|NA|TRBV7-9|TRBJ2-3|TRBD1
CASSPSDGTVTDTQYF
TGTGCCAGCAGCCCAAGTGACGGGACAGTCACAGATACGCAGTATTTT
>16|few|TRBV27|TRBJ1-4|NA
CASSLIPDRLNEKLFF
TGTGCCAGCAGTTTAATCCCGGACAGACTTAATGAAAAACTGTTTTTT
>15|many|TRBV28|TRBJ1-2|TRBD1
CASSPAGTGTYGYTF
TGTGCCAGCAGCCCTGCCGGGACAGGGACATATGGCTACACCTTC
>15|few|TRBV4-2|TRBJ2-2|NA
CASSQSRVYTGELFF
TGTGCCAGCAGCCAATCACGGGTCTACACCGGGGAGCTGTTTTTT
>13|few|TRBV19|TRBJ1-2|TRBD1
CASSIQGADGYTF
TGTGCCAGTAGTATACAGGGGGCGGATGGCTACACCTTC
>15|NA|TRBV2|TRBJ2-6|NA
CASSDNWSGANVLTF
TGTGCCAGCAGTGACAACTGGTCTGGGGCCAACGTCCTGACTTTC
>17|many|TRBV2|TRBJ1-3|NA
CASSDEAGGSSGNTIYF
TGTGCCAGCAGTGATGAGGCAGGAGGGAGCTCTGGAAACACCATATATTTT
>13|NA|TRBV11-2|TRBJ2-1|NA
CASSLTDYNEQFF
TGTGCCAGCAGCTTGACAGATTACAATGAGCAGTTCTTC
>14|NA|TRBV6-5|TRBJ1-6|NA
CASSWAGLNSPLHF
TGTGCCAGCAGTTGGGCGGGTCTTAATTCACCCCTCCACTTT
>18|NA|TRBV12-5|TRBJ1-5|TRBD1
CASGAKSPSTGYNQPQHF
TGTGCTAGTGGCGCTAAATCCCCGTCGACAGGGTACAATCAGCCCCAGCATTTT
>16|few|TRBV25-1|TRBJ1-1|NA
CASSPSEGQMNTEAFF
TGTGCCAGCAGTCCCAGCGAGGGGCAGATGAACACTGAAGCTTTCTTT
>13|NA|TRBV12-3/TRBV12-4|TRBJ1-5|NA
CASSFGEGQPKHF
TGTGCCAGCAGTTTCGGGGAAGGTCAGCCCAAGCATTTT
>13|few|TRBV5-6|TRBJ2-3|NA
CASRQLGTDTQYF
TGTGCCAGCAGACAACTAGGCACAGATACGCAGTATTTT
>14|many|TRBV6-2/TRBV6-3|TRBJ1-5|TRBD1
CASSPTGGNQPQHF
TGTGCCAGCAGCCCGACAGGGGGCAATCAGCCCCAGCATTTT
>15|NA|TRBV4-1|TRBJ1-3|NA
CASSQGLTSGNTIYF
TGCGCCAGCAGCCAAGGACTGACCTCTGGAAACACCATATATTTT
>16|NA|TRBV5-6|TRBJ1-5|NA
CASSTGQTLGGQPQHF
TGTGCCAGCAGCACAGGACAAACTCTTGGCGGACAGCCCCAGCATTTT
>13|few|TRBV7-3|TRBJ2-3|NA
CASGTGSTDTQYF
TGTGCCAGCGGAACAGGAAGCACAGATACGCAGTATTTT
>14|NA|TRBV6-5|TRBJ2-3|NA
CASSRTEGLETQYF
TGTGCCAGCAGCCGAACGGAGGGGCTCGAGACGCAGTATTTT
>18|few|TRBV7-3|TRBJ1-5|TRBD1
CASSPTNRDRVEDQPQHF
TGTGCCAGCAGCCCAACTAACCGGGACAGGGTTGAGGATCAGCCCCAGCATTTT
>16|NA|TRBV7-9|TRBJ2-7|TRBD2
CASSLSSGTSAYEQYF
TGTGCCAGCAGCTTATCATCTGGGACTAGCGCCTACGAGCAGTACTTC